This T cell receptor beta chain is from a study of graft-versus-host responses after intestinal transplantation. General observations from the study: Maximum circulating GvH clone levels tracked with early post-transplant HvG decreases.

This clone was seen only once. Its antigen remains unknown. Profiled with immunoSEQ multiplex PCR; TCRdb holds only in-frame clones, not every one. The table includes 74,000 or so clones, 92% detected once. V lost 3 bases and J lost 2, with 7 bases in between. The germline gives CDR1 SNHLY, CDR2 FYNNEI. The CDR3 is 13 residues long. The source is a human patient who received an intestinal transplant, so some T cells may come from the graft donor. The sequences come from PBMCs, collected 98 days after intestinal transplantation. The J gene is TRBJ1-2, the V gene TRBV2, with D hard to call. The CDR3 bases are TGTGCCAGCAGTGACCTTCTCAACTATGGCTACACCTTC. Translated, it gives CASSDLLNYGYTF.